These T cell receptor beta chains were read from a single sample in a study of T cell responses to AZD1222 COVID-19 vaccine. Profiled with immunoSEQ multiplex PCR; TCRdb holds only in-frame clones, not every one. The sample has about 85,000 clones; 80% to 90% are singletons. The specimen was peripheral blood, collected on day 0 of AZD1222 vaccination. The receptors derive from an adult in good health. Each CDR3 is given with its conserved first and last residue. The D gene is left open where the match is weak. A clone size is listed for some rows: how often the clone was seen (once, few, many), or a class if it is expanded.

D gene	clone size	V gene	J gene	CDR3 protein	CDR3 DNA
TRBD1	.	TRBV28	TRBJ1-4	CASQGVNEKLFF	TGTGCCAGCCAGGGGGTTAATGAAAAACTGTTTTTT
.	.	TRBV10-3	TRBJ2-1	CAISESRLSGDYNEQFF	TGTGCCATCAGTGAGTCCCGGCTTAGCGGAGACTACAATGAGCAGTTCTTC
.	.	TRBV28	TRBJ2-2	CAGLQGYTGELFF	TGTGCCGGGCTACAGGGATACACCGGGGAGCTGTTTTTT
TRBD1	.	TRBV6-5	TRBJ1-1	CASKADRENTEAFF	TGTGCCAGCAAGGCGGACAGGGAGAACACTGAAGCTTTCTTT
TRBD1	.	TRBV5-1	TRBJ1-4	CASSFQGDEKLFF	TGCGCCAGCAGCTTCCAGGGGGATGAAAAACTGTTTTTT
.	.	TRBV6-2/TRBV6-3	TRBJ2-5	CASSSPRLQGRETQYF	TGTGCCAGCAGTTCTCCCCGATTACAGGGGAGGGAGACCCAGTACTTC
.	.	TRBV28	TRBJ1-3	CASSLSVLAASGNTIYF	TGTGCCAGCAGTTTATCTGTTCTGGCAGCCTCTGGAAACACCATATATTTT
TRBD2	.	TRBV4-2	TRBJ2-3	CASSPLAGAGDTQYF	TGTGCCAGCAGCCCATTAGCGGGAGCGGGAGATACGCAGTATTTT
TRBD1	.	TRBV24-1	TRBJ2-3	CATSDLGTGATDTQYF	TGTGCCACCAGTGATTTGGGGACAGGGGCCACAGATACGCAGTATTTT
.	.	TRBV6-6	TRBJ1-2	CASSYPDREYGYTF	TGTGCCAGCAGTTACCCTGACAGAGAGTATGGCTACACCTTC
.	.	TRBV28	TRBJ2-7	CASSLLQGPYEQYF	TGTGCCAGCAGTTTATTACAGGGCCCCTACGAGCAGTACTTC
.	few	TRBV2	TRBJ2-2	CASSPAGTEQGRANTGELFF	TGTGCCAGCAGTCCGGCTGGGACCGAGCAGGGACGAGCGAACACCGGGGAGCTGTTTTTT
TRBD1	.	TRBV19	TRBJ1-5	CATLDRGINQPQHF	TGTGCCACCTTGGACAGGGGGATCAATCAGCCCCAGCATTTT
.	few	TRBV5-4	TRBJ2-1	CASSPGEGADSYNEQFF	TGTGCCAGCAGCCCGGGTGAGGGAGCTGACTCCTACAATGAGCAGTTCTTC
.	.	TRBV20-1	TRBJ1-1	CSASLQPNTEAFF	TGCAGTGCTAGTCTACAGCCGAACACTGAAGCTTTCTTT
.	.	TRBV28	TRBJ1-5	CASSLRWGQIINQPQHF	TGTGCCAGCAGTTTAAGGTGGGGGCAGATAATAAATCAGCCCCAGCATTTT
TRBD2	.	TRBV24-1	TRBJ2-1	CATSGAGADEQFF	TGTGCCACCAGTGGAGCGGGGGCAGATGAGCAGTTCTTC
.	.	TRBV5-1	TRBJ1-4	CASSLSPTNEKLFF	TGCGCCAGCAGCTTGTCACCAACTAATGAAAAACTGTTTTTT
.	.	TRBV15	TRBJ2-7	CATSRDRGGGVDSYEQYF	TGTGCCACCAGCAGAGATAGGGGCGGAGGGGTCGACTCCTACGAGCAGTACTTC
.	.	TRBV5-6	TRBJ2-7	CASSTGFEQYF	TGTGCCAGCAGCACAGGGTTCGAGCAGTACTTC
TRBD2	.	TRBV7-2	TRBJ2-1	CASSPTYSGRVDEQFF	TGTGCCAGCAGTCCCACTTACAGCGGGAGGGTTGATGAGCAGTTCTTC
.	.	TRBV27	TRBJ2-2	CASSPRGRDTGELFF	TGTGCCAGCAGTCCAAGGGGGAGAGACACCGGGGAGCTGTTTTTT
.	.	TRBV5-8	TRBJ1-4	CASSLSLQAEKLFF	TGTGCCAGCAGCTTGTCTCTACAAGCCGAAAAACTGTTTTTT
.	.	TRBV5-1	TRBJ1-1	CASSLSGDKEAFF	TGCGCCAGCAGCTTGAGCGGGGACAAGGAAGCTTTCTTT
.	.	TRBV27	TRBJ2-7	CASSPAESYEQYF	TGTGCCAGCAGCCCAGCAGAGTCCTACGAGCAGTACTTC
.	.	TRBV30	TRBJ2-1	CAWSVRLYNEQFF	TGTGCCTGGAGTGTACGGTTGTACAATGAGCAGTTCTTC
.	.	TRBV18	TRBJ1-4	CASSPPYERATNEKLFF	TGTGCCAGCTCACCACCATATGAACGCGCAACTAATGAAAAACTGTTTTTT
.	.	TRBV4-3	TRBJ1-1	CASSQDPERGTEAFF	TGCGCCAGCAGCCAAGACCCGGAAAGGGGCACTGAAGCTTTCTTT
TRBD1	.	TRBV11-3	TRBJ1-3	CASSPRGTGVPSGNTIYF	TGTGCCAGCAGCCCCCGTGGGACAGGGGTTCCCTCTGGAAACACCATATATTTT
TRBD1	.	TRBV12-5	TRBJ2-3	CASGPGQGVADTQYF	TGTGCTAGTGGCCCCGGACAGGGCGTCGCAGATACGCAGTATTTT
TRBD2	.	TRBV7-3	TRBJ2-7	CASSLQAGAGYEQYF	TGTGCCAGCAGCTTACAAGCGGGAGCAGGCTACGAGCAGTACTTC
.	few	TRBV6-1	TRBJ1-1	CASSAEGTPMNTEAFF	TGTGCCAGCAGTGCGGAGGGGACACCTATGAACACTGAAGCTTTCTTT
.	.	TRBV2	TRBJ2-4	CASRLRPAGGKNIQYF	TGTGCCAGCAGGCTCCGGCCTGCGGGTGGGAAAAACATTCAGTACTTC
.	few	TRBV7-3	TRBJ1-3	CASSRDRGNTIYF	TGTGCCAGCAGTCGGGACCGTGGTAACACCATATATTTT
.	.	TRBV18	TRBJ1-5	CASSRVGESNQPQHF	TGTGCCAGCTCGAGAGTAGGGGAAAGCAATCAGCCCCAGCATTTT
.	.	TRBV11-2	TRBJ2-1	CASSFWGDNYNEQFF	TGTGCCAGCAGTTTTTGGGGGGACAACTACAATGAGCAGTTCTTC
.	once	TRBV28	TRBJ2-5	CASSPTDGNQETQYF	TGTGCCAGCAGTCCCACGGACGGCAACCAAGAGACCCAGTACTTC